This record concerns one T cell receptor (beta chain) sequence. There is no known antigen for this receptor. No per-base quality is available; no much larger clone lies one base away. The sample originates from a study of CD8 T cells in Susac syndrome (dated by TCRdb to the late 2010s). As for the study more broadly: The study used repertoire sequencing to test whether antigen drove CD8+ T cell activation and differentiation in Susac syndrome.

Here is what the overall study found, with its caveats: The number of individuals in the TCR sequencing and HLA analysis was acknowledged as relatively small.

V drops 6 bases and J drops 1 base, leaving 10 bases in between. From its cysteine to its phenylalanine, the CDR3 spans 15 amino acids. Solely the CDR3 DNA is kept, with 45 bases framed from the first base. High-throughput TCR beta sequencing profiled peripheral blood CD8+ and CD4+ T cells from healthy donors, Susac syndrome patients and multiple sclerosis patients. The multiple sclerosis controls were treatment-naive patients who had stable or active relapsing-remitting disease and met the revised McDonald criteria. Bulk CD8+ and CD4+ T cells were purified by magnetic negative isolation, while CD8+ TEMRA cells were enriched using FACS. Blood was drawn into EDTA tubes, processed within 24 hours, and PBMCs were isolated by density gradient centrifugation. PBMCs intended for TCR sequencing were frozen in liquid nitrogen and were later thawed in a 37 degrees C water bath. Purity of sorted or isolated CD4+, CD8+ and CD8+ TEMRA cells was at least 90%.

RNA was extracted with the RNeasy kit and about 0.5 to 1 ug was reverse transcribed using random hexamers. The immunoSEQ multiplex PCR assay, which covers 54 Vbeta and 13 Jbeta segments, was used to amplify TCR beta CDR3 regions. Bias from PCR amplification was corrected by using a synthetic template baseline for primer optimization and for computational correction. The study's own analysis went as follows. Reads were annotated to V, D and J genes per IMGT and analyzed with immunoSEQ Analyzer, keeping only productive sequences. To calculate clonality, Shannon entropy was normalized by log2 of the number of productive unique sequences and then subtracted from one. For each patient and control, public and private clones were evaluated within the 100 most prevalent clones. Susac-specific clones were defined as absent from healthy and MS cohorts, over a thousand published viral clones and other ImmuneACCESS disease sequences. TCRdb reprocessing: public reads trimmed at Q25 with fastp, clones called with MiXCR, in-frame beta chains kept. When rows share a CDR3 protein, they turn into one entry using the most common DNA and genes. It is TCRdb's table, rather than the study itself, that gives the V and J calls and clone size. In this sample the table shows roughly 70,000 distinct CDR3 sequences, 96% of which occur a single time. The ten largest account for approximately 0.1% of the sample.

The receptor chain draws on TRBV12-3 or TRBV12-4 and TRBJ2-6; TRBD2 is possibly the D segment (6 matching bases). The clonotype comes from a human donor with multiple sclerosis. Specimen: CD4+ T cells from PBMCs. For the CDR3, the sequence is CASSLEGSGANVLTF. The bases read TGTGCCAGCAGCTTGGAGGGGTCTGGGGCCAACGTCCTGACTTTC.